One and the same sample provided the 13 T cell receptor beta chains below, sequenced in a study of identical twins. From the 5' RACE reads, TCRdb called clonotypes with MiXCR, one entry per CDR3 protein. The sample consists of under 300,000 distinct CDR3 sequences, about 13% of them appearing once. This same sample was also part of a study on yellow fever vaccine responses in identical twins.

Sequencing used memory (CD45RO+) T cells sorted from blood. These receptors were taken from a woman aged 18-29 years in good health.

V usage is TRBV5-1 and J usage is TRBJ1-4; 9 bases line up with TRBD1. Germline V gene sequence: CDR1 SGHRS, CDR2 YFSETQ. V gave up 0 bases and J gave up 1 base; unmatched junction bases: 7. CDR3 size: 18 residues. The CDR3 reads CASSLGQGGAGTNEKLFF. DNA of the CDR3: TGCGCCAGCAGCTTGGGACAGGGGGGGGCTGGAACTAATGAAAAACTGTTTTTT.

This clonotype was counted a few times. The chain recombines TRBV4-3 with TRBJ2-3, with TRBD2 identical over 9 bases. Germline CDR1 is LGHNA and CDR2 is YSLEER. The CDR3 spans 14 residues. V shed 2 bases, J shed 5 bases, and the junction held 2 bases outside the gene matches. CDR3 DNA: TGCGCCAGCAGCCAATCGACTAGCGGAGATACGCAGTATTTT. Translating gives CASSQSTSGDTQYF.

This clonotype was seen more than once but under ten times. J is TRBJ2-7 and V is TRBV12-3 or TRBV12-4; 13 nucleotides agree with TRBD2. V shed 6 bases and J 0 bases; nucleotides not matched to a gene: 2. The CDR3 extends over 15 amino acids. CDR3 nucleotide sequence: TGTGCCAGCAGACGACTAGCGGGAGGCTCCTACGAGCAGTACTTC. Translation: CASRRLAGGSYEQYF.

This clonotype was seen a handful of times. V usage is TRBV29-1 and J usage is TRBJ1-1; D is uncertain. V was trimmed by 4 bases and J by 1 base, leaving 7 bases between them. The CDR3 runs 12 residues. Germline V gives CDR1 SQVTM, CDR2 ANQGSEA. The CDR3 is CSVGWANTEAFF. CDR3 nucleotides: TGCAGCGTTGGTTGGGCGAACACTGAAGCTTTCTTT.

The chain carries TRBV30 and TRBJ1-6; 9 nucleotides align to TRBD1. CDR3 length: 14 amino acids. Germline CDR1 reads GTSNPN; CDR2 reads SVGIG (reference sequence). The V and J ends lost 3 bases and 9 bases, in that order; junction bases with no gene match: 6. The CDR3, as DNA: TGTGCCTGGAGCAACAGGGGGCCTCCTTCACCCCTCCACTTT. Encoded protein: CAWSNRGPPSPLHF. Variable domain in full (rest from reference TRBV30 and TRBJ1-6): SQTIHQWPATLVQPVGSPLSLECTVEGTSNPNLYWYRQAAGRGLQLLFYSVGIGQISSEVPQNLSASRPQDRQFILSSKKLLLSDSGFYLCAWSNRGPPSPLHFGNGTRLTVT.

The chain has TRBV23-1 and TRBJ1-5, with no clear D. TRBV23-1 is an open reading frame whose function is uncertain. V lost 0 bases to trimming and J lost 3 bases, with 9 bases between them. The CDR3 loop spans 15 amino acids. The CDR3 region is CASSQSLVNNQPQHF. The DNA for the CDR3 is TGCGCCAGCAGTCAATCGCTAGTTAACAATCAGCCCCAGCATTTT.

The genes are TRBV12-3 or TRBV12-4 and TRBJ1-5; D is ambiguous. Deletions cut 6 bases from V and 4 bases from J, with 7 bases between. This CDR3 contains 12 residues. The CDR3 region is CASSFQNQPQHF. In DNA form, the CDR3 reads TGTGCCAGCAGCTTTCAAAATCAGCCCCAGCATTTT.

This clonotype was recorded only once. A single base separates this from a much larger clone, so it may be a read error. V and J are TRBV7-7 and TRBJ2-2; either TRBD1 or TRBD2 may supply D (6 bases each). Germline values: CDR1 SSHAT, CDR2 FNYEAQ (reference sequence). This CDR3 is built from 17 residues. The CDR3 here is CARSLDRTPSGTGELFF. The CDR3, as DNA: TGTGCTAGAAGCTTAGACAGGACACCCAGCGGGACCGGGGAGCTGTTTTTT.

This chain joins TRBV28 and TRBJ2-2, with TRBD2 as a possible D gene (6 bases). This CDR3 contains 15 residues. Germline loops: CDR1 MDHEN, CDR2 SYDVKM. Trimming removed 2 bases at V and 6 bases at J, with 13 bases between. In DNA form, the CDR3 reads TGTGCCAGCAGTTTAGGAGGGCTCGTTTCCGGGGAGCTGTTTTTT. Its protein product is CASSLGGLVSGELFF.

This clonotype was observed many times. CDR3: CSVASGRGWAGELFF. The CDR3 DNA sequence: TGCAGTGTCGCTAGCGGGAGGGGGTGGGCCGGGGAGCTGTTTTTT. The chain recombines TRBV20-1 with TRBJ2-2; 12 bases align to TRBD2. Per the germline V gene, CDR1 is DFQATT and CDR2 is SNEGSKA (reference sequence). Unmatched junction bases numbered 9, after V lost 7 bases and J lost 6 bases. This CDR3 is 15 amino acids long.

This sequence joins TRBV2 and TRBJ2-3; perhaps TRBD1 as D (6 bases). V lost 6 bases, J lost 9 bases, and 16 bases lay in between. Looked up from germline, CDR1 is SNHLY and CDR2 is FYNNEI. The CDR3 is 13 amino acids. This CDR3 is CASSEQGPLTQYF. CDR3 coding DNA: TGTGCCAGCAGCGAGCAGGGGCCATTGACGCAGTATTTT.

This clonotype was seen more than once but under ten times. The chain carries TRBV7-3 and TRBJ2-1; TRBD2 matches 8 bases. V gave up 5 bases and J gave up 6 bases; unmatched junction bases: 9. This CDR3 region has 15 residues. Looked up from germline, CDR1 is SGHTA and CDR2 is FQGTGA. CDR3: CASSEARGALNEQFF. CDR3 nucleotides: TGTGCCAGCAGCGAAGCGCGGGGGGCTCTCAATGAGCAGTTCTTC.

This clonotype has at least ten counts. The rearrangement links TRBV12-3 or TRBV12-4 to TRBJ1-5, with TRBD1 as a possible D gene (6 bases). This CDR3 has 15 residues. Trimming removed 7 bases at V and 3 bases at J, with 16 bases between. The CDR3 DNA reads TGTGCCAGCACCTATGGACAGATCAACAATCAGCCCCAGCATTTT. Translating gives CASTYGQINNQPQHF.